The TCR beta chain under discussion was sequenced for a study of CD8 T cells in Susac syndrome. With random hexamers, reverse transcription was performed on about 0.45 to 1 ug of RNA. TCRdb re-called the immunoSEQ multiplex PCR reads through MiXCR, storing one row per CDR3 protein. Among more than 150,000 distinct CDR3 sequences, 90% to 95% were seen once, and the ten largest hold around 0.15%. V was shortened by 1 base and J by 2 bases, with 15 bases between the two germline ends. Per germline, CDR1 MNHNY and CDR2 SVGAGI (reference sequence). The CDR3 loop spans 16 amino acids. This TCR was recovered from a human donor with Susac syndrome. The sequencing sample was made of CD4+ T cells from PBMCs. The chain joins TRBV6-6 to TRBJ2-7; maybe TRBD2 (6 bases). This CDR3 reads CASSYLRDLPPYEQYF. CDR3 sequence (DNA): TGTGCCAGCAGTTACTTACGGGACTTACCACCCTACGAGCAGTACTTC.